This T cell receptor beta chain derives from a study of T cell repertoires in cytomegalovirus infection (dated by TCRdb to between 2018 and 2021). Some background on the complete study: Recently identified HLA-C-restricted CMV epitopes, whose presentation resists viral immunomodulation, were targeted by peptide stimulations together with well-studied HLA-B-restricted epitopes. Because public TCR beta signatures pointed to carriage of CMV infection together with the matching HLA type, the HLA type of each donor mattered for the analysis.

The sample holds many counts of this clonotype. Its cognate antigen has yet to be identified. Per-base qualities were not stored, and no clone one base away is much larger. This specimen's treatment or condition label, per the study, means: in vitro stimulation with specific CMV peptide epitopes to enrich CMV-specific T cells. Broader findings and caveats from the paper: The ex vivo response was dominated by HLA-C-restricted CMV-specific TCR beta clonotypes, which also provided the single most frequent clonotype in two of eight donors. Carriers of CMV infection plus the relevant HLA type were discriminated by the cumulative frequency of public TCR beta family members in the study cohort and in an independent approximately 360-donor cohort.

TCRdb shows the sequencer as Illumina HiSeq 1500. The public reads were reanalyzed by TCRdb: fastp trimming at Q25, MiXCR alignment, in-frame beta chains only. Merged by CDR3 protein, the rows form single entries marked with the most common genes and DNA. For this sample the table gives roughly 500,000 distinct CDR3 sequences, of which around a third were detected only once. In total, the top ten clones hold about 17% of the sample. From the cysteine through the phenylalanine, the CDR3 covers 14 amino acids. The DNA shown is the 42-base CDR3, in frame from base 1. Reading the germline V gene gives CDR1 SGHTA and CDR2 FQGNSA. Germline trimming: 8 bases from V, 1 base from J; junction bases outside gene matches: 5.

This sequence originates from a human donor in good health (CMV status not recorded). Some clones in this sample may be carry-over from other donors' samples. The starting material was cultured PBMCs, obtained from culture after CMV antigen stimulation. This chain joins TRBV7-2 to TRBJ1-1; 9 bases in the middle match TRBD1. The CDR3 region has the sequence CASLRDRANTEAFF. The DNA sequence is TGTGCCAGCCTCCGGGACAGGGCGAACACTGAAGCTTTCTTT.